The sequence of this TCR beta chain was determined in a study of blood T cell repertoires in COVID-19. Study-level information: Acute and convalescent COVID-19 specimens originated in the United States, Italy and Spain.

V was clipped by 0 bases and J by 6 bases, with 14 bases between them. The germline gives CDR1 LGHNA, CDR2 YNFKEQ. The CDR3 extends over 15 amino acids. Clones were read by immunoSEQ multiplex PCR, and TCRdb kept only the in-frame ones, dropping some. The sample records a few hundred thousand clones, 84% being singletons. Sequenced material: peripheral blood. The rearrangement joins TRBV4-2 to TRBJ1-2; D is ambiguous. This clonotype originated in a woman aged 40-49 years who had recovered from COVID-19. CDR3 bases: TGTGCCAGCAGCCAAGAAGGCCCCGCGGAACATGGCTACACCTTC. This translates into CASSQEGPAEHGYTF.